The TCR beta chain described here comes from a study of patients and donors after allogeneic stem cell transplantation. TCRdb fed the RT-PCR reads into MiXCR, producing one record per CDR3 protein. The data contain 390,000 or so distinct CDR3 sequences, around 15% of them singletons. This clonotype was detected a few times. V was clipped by 5 bases and J by 0 bases, with 5 bases between them. Germline V gene data show CDR1 as SGHTA and CDR2 as FQGTGA. The CDR3 has 14 residues. The chain combines TRBV7-3 with TRBJ1-6; D is unresolved. Source material: blood, either unsorted or a sorted T cell fraction (not recorded which). The sequence was collected from a human donor who was either an allogeneic HSCT recipient or a stem cell or donor lymphocyte infusion donor (not recorded which). It is not recorded whose cells these are; they may come from a transplant donor. CDR3: CASSASSYNSPLHF. CDR3 nucleotides: TGTGCCAGCAGCGCTAGCTCCTATAATTCACCCCTCCACTTT.